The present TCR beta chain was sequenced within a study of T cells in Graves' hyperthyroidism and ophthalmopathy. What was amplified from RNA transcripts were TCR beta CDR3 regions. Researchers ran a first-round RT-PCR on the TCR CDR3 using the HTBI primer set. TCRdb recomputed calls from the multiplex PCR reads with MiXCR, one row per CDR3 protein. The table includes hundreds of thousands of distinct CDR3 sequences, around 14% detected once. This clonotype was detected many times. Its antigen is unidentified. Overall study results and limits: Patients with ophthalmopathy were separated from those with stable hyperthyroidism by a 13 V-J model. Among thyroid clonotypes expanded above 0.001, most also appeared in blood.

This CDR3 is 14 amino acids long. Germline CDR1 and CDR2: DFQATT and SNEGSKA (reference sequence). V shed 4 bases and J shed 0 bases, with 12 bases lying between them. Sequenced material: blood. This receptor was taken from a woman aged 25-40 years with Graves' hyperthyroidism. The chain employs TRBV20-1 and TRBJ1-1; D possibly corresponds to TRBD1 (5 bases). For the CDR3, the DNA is TGCAGTGCTACTCAGGGACCTATGAACACTGAAGCTTTCTTT. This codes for CSATQGPMNTEAFF.